A selection of T cell receptor beta chains follows, all from one sample in a study of blood T cell repertoires in COVID-19. The table came from immunoSEQ multiplex PCR; TCRdb's copy has only in-frame clones and leaves some out. Of 450,000 or so clones listed, 80% to 90% are singletons. The sequencing sample was made of peripheral blood. These receptors all stem from a man aged 18 to 30 with COVID-19, enrolled during active disease. Each CDR3 is given with its conserved first and last residue. A D gene is named only where the DNA matches it firmly. Clone size, where shown, is once, few, many, or a class for clones that have expanded.

V,size,J,length,D,DNA,CDR3
TRBV7-2,.,TRBJ2-5,16,TRBD2,TGTGCCAGCAGCTTGACCCCCAGCGGGATCCAAGAGACCCAGTACTTC,CASSLTPSGIQETQYF
TRBV7-2,.,TRBJ2-2,15,TRBD2,TGTGCCAGCAGCCCACTAGCGACGAACACCGGGGAGCTGTTTTTT,CASSPLATNTGELFF
TRBV7-8,.,TRBJ1-1,13,TRBD1,TGTGCCAGCAGCCAAGGGACAGCCACTGAAGCTTTCTTT,CASSQGTATEAFF
TRBV29-1,.,TRBJ2-2,13,TRBD2,TGCAGCGTTCGAGCGGGAAGAAGGGGGGAGCTGTTTTTT,CSVRAGRRGELFF
TRBV7-2,.,TRBJ2-5,12,.,TGTGCCAGCAGCTATGCGGGGGAGACCCAGTACTTC,CASSYAGETQYF
TRBV4-1,.,TRBJ2-2,13,.,TGCGCCAGCAGCCCTCCGAACACCGGGGAGCTGTTTTTT,CASSPPNTGELFF
TRBV19,.,TRBJ2-5,14,.,TGTGCCAGTAGTCAACAGGGTATTGGTGAGACCCAGTACTTC,CASSQQGIGETQYF
TRBV5-4,.,TRBJ2-7,16,TRBD1,TGTGCCAGCAGCTTGGTGGGACAGCGAAGCTCCTACGAGCAGTACTTC,CASSLVGQRSSYEQYF
TRBV10-3,.,TRBJ2-7,14,.,TGTGCCATCAGTAATGACAGGCCTCCCTACGAGCAGTACTTC,CAISNDRPPYEQYF
TRBV19,.,TRBJ1-1,13,TRBD1,TGTGCCAGTATGAACAGGGGGCAGACTGAAGCTTTCTTT,CASMNRGQTEAFF
TRBV7-9,.,TRBJ2-2,14,.,TGTGCCAGCAGCGAGGACTCTTTCACCGGGGAGCTGTTTTTT,CASSEDSFTGELFF
TRBV19,.,TRBJ1-3,15,TRBD1,TGTGCCAGTAGTCCCGGGACAGGACCAACCTTTACCATATATTTT,CASSPGTGPTFTIYF
TRBV2,.,TRBJ1-1,14,TRBD1,TGTGCCAGCAGTTTTTTTCAGGGGGAAACTGAAGCTTTCTTT,CASSFFQGETEAFF
TRBV2,.,TRBJ1-4,14,.,TGTGCCAGCAGTGAACGAAATGCAGGGGAAAAACTGTTTTTT,CASSERNAGEKLFF
TRBV5-4,.,TRBJ2-1,14,TRBD1,TGTGCCAGCAGCGAGGACAGGGTGGGGGGTGAGCAGTTCTTC,CASSEDRVGGEQFF
TRBV3-1/TRBV3-2,.,TRBJ2-2,15,.,TGTGCCAGCAGCCAAGTACTAGCCCACACCGGGGAGCTGTTTTTT,CASSQVLAHTGELFF
TRBV6-6,once,TRBJ2-7,13,TRBD2,TGTGCCAGCAGATCCTCGGGGGGCTACGAGCAGTACTTC,CASRSSGGYEQYF
TRBV12-3/TRBV12-4,few,TRBJ2-2,13,.,TGTGCCAGCAGACCCGGACAGACCGGGGAGCTGTTTTTT,CASRPGQTGELFF
TRBV4-1,.,TRBJ2-3,18,TRBD2,TGCGCCAGCAGCCAAGATGGGGCGGGAGGGCCCCTCACAGATACGCAGTATTTT,CASSQDGAGGPLTDTQYF
TRBV6-2/TRBV6-3,.,TRBJ1-2,16,.,TGTGCCAGCAGTACCCCGGGACAAATCGAACTCAGTGGCTACACCTTC,CASSTPGQIELSGYTF
TRBV6-5,.,TRBJ2-7,15,.,TGTGCCAGCAGTTACTCGCTGACGGGCTCCTACGAGCAGTACTTC,CASSYSLTGSYEQYF
TRBV28,.,TRBJ1-5,15,.,TGTGCCAGCAGTTTACTAATTGGTAGCAATCAGCCCCAGCATTTT,CASSLLIGSNQPQHF
TRBV19,.,TRBJ2-3,15,TRBD2,TGTGCCAGTATGGAGACTAGCGTTTCCACAGATACGCAGTATTTT,CASMETSVSTDTQYF
TRBV24-1,.,TRBJ2-2,14,TRBD1,TGTGCCACCTCGGACAGGGCGTACACCGGGGAGCTGTTTTTT,CATSDRAYTGELFF
TRBV5-1,.,TRBJ2-3,16,TRBD2,TGCGCCAGCGGCCTCGGGGGGAGGTCTAGCACAGATACGCAGTATTTT,CASGLGGRSSTDTQYF
TRBV29-1,.,TRBJ1-1,13,.,TGCAGCGTCCACACAGCAATGAACACTGAAGCTTTCTTT,CSVHTAMNTEAFF
TRBV6-6,.,TRBJ2-2,15,TRBD1,TGTGCCAGCAGTACGACAGGGACGGTAACCGGGGAGCTGTTTTTT,CASSTTGTVTGELFF
TRBV19,.,TRBJ2-1,17,TRBD2,TGTGCCAGTAGTATTTACCTCTGGACTAGCGGGGAAGGGGAGCAGTTCTTC,CASSIYLWTSGEGEQFF
TRBV2,.,TRBJ2-1,13,.,TGTGCCAGCAATAGGTGGCGAGAGGATGAGCAGTTCTTC,CASNRWREDEQFF
TRBV18,few,TRBJ1-1,12,TRBD1,TGTGCCAGCTCAAGGGACAGGGTAAAAGCTTTCTTT,CASSRDRVKAFF
TRBV11-2,.,TRBJ2-2,15,.,TGTGCCAGCAGCCCCGGACTGTTTGAGACCGGGGAGCTGTTTTTT,CASSPGLFETGELFF
TRBV19,.,TRBJ1-5,14,.,TGTGCCAGTAGTATAAAGTGGGAGGATCAGCCCCAGCATTTT,CASSIKWEDQPQHF
TRBV2,.,TRBJ2-2,14,.,TGTGCCAGCAAGAGGACAGAGAACACCGGGGAGCTGTTTTTT,CASKRTENTGELFF
TRBV19,.,TRBJ1-3,12,.,TGTGCCACCTACCGAATGGGAAACACCATATATTTT,CATYRMGNTIYF
TRBV4-1,.,TRBJ2-3,17,TRBD2,TGCGCCAGCAGCCCCCGCACCACTAGCGGGGGCACAGATACGCAGTATTTT,CASSPRTTSGGTDTQYF
TRBV30,.,TRBJ1-4,14,.,TGTGCCTGGAGTATCGAGACAGCCAATGAAAAACTGTTTTTT,CAWSIETANEKLFF
TRBV27,.,TRBJ2-7,15,TRBD2,TGTGCCAGCAGTTTCGGACTAGCGGGAAACTACGAGCAGTACTTC,CASSFGLAGNYEQYF
TRBV2,once,TRBJ2-5,16,TRBD2,TGTGCCAGCAGTGAGCTTGAGGGACTAGCGGTAGAGACCCAGTACTTC,CASSELEGLAVETQYF
TRBV6-6,.,TRBJ2-2,15,.,TGTGCCAGCAGTCAACAGACGCCGAACACCGGGGAGCTGTTTTTT,CASSQQTPNTGELFF
TRBV7-7,.,TRBJ2-1,15,.,TGTGCTAGCAGCTTAGCCAAGGGGAATGATAATGAGCAGTTCTTC,CASSLAKGNDNEQFF
TRBV18,.,TRBJ1-2,15,TRBD1,TGTGCCAGCTCACCTCCACAGGGGGCCCGGTATGGCTACACCTTC,CASSPPQGARYGYTF